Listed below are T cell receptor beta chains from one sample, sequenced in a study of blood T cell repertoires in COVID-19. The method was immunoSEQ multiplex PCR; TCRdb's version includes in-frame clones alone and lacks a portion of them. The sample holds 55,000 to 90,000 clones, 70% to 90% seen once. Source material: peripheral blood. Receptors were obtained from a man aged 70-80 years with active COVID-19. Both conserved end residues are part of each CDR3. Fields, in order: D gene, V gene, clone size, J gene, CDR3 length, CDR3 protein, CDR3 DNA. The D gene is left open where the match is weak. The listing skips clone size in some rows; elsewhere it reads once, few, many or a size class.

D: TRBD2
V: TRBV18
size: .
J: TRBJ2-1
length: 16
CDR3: CASSPSLAAPYNEQFF
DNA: TGTGCCAGCTCACCAAGTCTAGCGGCTCCCTACAATGAGCAGTTCTTC

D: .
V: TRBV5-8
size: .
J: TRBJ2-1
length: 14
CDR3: CASSRHPGYNEQFF
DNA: TGTGCCAGCAGCCGCCACCCCGGGTACAATGAGCAGTTCTTC

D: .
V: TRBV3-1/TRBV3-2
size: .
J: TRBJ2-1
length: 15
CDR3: CASSQGRLSYNEQFF
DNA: TGTGCCAGCAGCCAAGGGCGGCTTTCCTACAATGAGCAGTTCTTC

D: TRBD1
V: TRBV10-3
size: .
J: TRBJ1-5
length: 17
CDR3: CAISAGTALDSNQPQHF
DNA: TGTGCCATCAGTGCGGGGACAGCCCTAGATAGCAATCAGCCCCAGCATTTT

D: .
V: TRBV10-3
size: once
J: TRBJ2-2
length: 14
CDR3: CAITGTPNTGELFF
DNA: TGTGCCATCACCGGGACACCGAACACCGGGGAGCTGTTTTTT

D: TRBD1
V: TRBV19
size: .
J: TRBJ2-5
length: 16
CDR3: CASSLQGARFQETQYF
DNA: TGTGCCAGTAGTTTACAGGGGGCTCGCTTTCAAGAGACCCAGTACTTC

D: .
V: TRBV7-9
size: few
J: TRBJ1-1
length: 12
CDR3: CASLVAPSEAFF
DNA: TGTGCCAGCCTCGTGGCACCCAGTGAAGCTTTCTTT

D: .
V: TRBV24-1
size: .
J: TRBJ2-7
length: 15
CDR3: CATTSRSIPSYEQYF
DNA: TGTGCCACCACCTCGAGATCCATCCCCTCCTACGAGCAGTACTTC

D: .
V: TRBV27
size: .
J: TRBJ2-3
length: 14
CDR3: CASSSQVLADTQYF
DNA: TGTGCCAGCAGTTCCCAGGTCTTGGCAGATACGCAGTATTTT

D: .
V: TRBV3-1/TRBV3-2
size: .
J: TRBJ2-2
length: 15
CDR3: CASSQGQGDTGELFF
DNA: TGTGCCAGCAGCCAAGGGCAGGGCGACACCGGGGAGCTGTTTTTT

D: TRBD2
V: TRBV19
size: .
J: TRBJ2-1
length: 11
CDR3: CAAREGYEQFF
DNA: TGTGCCGCCCGGGAGGGGTATGAGCAGTTCTTC

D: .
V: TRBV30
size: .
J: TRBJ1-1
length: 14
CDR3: CAWSGARVNTEAFF
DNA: TGTGCCTGGAGTGGGGCCAGGGTGAACACTGAAGCTTTCTTT

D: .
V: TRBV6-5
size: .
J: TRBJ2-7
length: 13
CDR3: CANRTGSLGEQYF
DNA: TGTGCCAACAGAACAGGGTCCTTGGGAGAGCAGTACTTC

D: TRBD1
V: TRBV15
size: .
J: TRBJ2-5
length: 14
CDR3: CATSRGTEKETQYF
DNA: TGTGCCACCAGCAGGGGGACAGAGAAAGAGACCCAGTACTTC

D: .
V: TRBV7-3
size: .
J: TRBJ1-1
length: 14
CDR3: CASSLGGMNTEAFF
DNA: TGTGCCAGCAGCTTAGGGGGGATGAACACTGAAGCTTTCTTT

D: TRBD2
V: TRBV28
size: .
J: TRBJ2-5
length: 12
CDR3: CASSSLGIAGNF
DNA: TGTGCCAGCAGTTCCCTGGGGATAGCGGGCAACTTC

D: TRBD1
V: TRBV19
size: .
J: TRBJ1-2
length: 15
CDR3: CASSIGGTGPYGYTF
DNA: TGTGCCAGTAGTATAGGGGGGACAGGGCCCTATGGCTACACCTTC

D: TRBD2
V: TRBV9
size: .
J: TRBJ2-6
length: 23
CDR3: CASSVAVRPGLAGPRSGANVLTF
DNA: TGTGCCAGCAGCGTAGCGGTCAGGCCGGGACTAGCGGGCCCCCGCTCTGGGGCCAACGTCCTGACTTTC

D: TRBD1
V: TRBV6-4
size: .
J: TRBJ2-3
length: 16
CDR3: CASSGVGQGSTDTQYF
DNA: TGTGCCAGCAGTGGGGTTGGACAGGGAAGCACAGATACGCAGTATTTT

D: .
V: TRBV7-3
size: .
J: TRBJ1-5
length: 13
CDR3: CASSPEWNQPQHF
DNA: TGTGCCAGCAGCCCCGAGTGGAATCAGCCCCAGCATTTT

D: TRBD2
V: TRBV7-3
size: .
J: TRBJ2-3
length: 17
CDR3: CASSLTGLAGGPDTQYF
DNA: TGTGCCAGCAGCTTAACTGGACTAGCGGGAGGACCAGATACGCAGTATTTT

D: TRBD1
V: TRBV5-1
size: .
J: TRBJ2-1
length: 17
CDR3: CASSYTPTGGFYNEQFF
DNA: TGCGCCAGCAGCTACACCCCGACAGGGGGCTTCTACAATGAGCAGTTCTTC

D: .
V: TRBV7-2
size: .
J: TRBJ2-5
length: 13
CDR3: CASSLGPGETQYF
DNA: TGTGCCAGCAGCTTAGGGCCAGGGGAGACCCAGTACTTC

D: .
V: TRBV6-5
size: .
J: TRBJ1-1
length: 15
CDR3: CASDHLGRIGTEAFF
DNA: TGTGCCAGCGACCACCTAGGGAGGATTGGGACTGAAGCTTTCTTT

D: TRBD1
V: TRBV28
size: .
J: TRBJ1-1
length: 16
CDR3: CASSTRGFQGGTEAFF
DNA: TGTGCCAGCAGTACCCGGGGCTTCCAGGGGGGCACTGAAGCTTTCTTT

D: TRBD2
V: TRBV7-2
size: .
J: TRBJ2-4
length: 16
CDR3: CASSPRTSGRVNIQYF
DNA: TGTGCCAGCAGCCCCCGGACTAGCGGGAGGGTGAACATTCAGTACTTC

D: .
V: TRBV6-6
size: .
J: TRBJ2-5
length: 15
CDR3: CASSYGGERGETQYF
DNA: TGTGCCAGCAGTTACGGAGGGGAGAGGGGTGAGACCCAGTACTTC

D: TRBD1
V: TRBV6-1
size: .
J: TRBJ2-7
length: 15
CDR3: CASSEGTGASYEQYF
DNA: TGTGCCAGCAGTGAAGGTACAGGGGCCTCCTACGAGCAGTACTTC

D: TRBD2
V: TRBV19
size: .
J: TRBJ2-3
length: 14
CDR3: CASNPGGGRNTQYF
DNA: TGTGCCAGTAACCCCGGGGGGGGGCGGAATACGCAGTATTTT

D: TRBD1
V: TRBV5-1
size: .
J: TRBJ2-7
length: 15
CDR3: CASSLGGTGPHEQYF
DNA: TGCGCCAGCAGCTTGGGAGGGACAGGGCCCCACGAGCAGTACTTC

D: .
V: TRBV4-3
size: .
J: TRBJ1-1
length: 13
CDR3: CASSQGQNTEAFF
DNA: TGCGCCAGCAGCCAGGGACAGAACACTGAAGCTTTCTTT

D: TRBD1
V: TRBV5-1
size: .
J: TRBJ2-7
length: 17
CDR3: CASSRRGPTGGAYEQYF
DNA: TGCGCCAGCAGCAGGAGGGGACCTACAGGGGGCGCCTACGAGCAGTACTTC

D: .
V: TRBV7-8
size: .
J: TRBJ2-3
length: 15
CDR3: CASTPWGGPTDTQYF
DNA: TGTGCCAGCACCCCATGGGGGGGCCCCACAGATACGCAGTATTTT

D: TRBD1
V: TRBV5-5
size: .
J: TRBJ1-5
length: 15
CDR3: CASSGGTGGRQPQHF
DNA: TGTGCCAGCAGCGGCGGGACAGGGGGCCGTCAGCCCCAGCATTTT

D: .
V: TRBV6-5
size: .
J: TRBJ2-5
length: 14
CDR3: CASSPRRDQETQYF
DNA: TGTGCCAGCAGCCCCAGGCGGGACCAAGAGACCCAGTACTTC

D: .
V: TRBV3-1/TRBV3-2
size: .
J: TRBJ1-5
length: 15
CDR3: CASSQDRGMGQPQHF
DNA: TGTGCCAGCAGCCAAGATCGGGGGATGGGTCAGCCCCAGCATTTT

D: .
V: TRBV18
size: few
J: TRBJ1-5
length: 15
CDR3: CASSPGPGGNQPQHF
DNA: TGTGCCAGCTCACCCGGCCCGGGGGGCAATCAGCCCCAGCATTTT

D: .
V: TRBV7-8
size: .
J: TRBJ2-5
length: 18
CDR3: CASSAGTRQGWAPETQYF
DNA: TGTGCCAGCAGCGCCGGGACACGGCAGGGGTGGGCCCCAGAGACCCAGTACTTC

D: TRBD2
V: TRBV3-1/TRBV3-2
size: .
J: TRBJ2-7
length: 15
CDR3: CASSPYGGSGGEQYF
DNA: TGTGCCAGCAGCCCCTACGGCGGGAGTGGAGGCGAGCAGTACTTC

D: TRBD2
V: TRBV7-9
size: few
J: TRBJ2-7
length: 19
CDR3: CASSPRGLAGGGSSYEQYF
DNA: TGTGCCAGCAGCCCCCGAGGACTAGCGGGAGGGGGTTCGTCCTACGAGCAGTACTTC

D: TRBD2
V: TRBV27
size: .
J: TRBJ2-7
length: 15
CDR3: CASSFPGLAWDEQYF
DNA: TGTGCCAGCAGTTTCCCCGGACTAGCGTGGGACGAGCAGTACTTC

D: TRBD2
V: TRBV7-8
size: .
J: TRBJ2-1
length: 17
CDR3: CASSLVSGSTGGDEQFF
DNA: TGTGCCAGCAGCTTAGTTAGCGGGAGTACGGGGGGGGATGAGCAGTTCTTC

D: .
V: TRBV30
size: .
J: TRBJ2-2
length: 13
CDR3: CAWSVLGWGELFF
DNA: TGTGCCTGGAGTGTACTCGGTTGGGGGGAGCTGTTTTTT

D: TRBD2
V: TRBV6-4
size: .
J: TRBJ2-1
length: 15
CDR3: CASSALAGGYNEQFF
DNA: TGTGCCAGCAGTGCACTAGCGGGAGGGTACAATGAGCAGTTCTTC

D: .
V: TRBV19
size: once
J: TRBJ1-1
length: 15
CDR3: CASSPPGGVNTEAFF
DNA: TGTGCCAGTAGTCCGCCGGGGGGGGTCAACACTGAAGCTTTCTTT

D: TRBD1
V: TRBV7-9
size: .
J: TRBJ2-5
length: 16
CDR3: CASSSRTGVFQETQYF
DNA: TGTGCCAGCAGCTCAAGGACAGGGGTCTTCCAAGAGACCCAGTACTTC

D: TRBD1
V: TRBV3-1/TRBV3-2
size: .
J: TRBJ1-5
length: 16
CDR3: CASSQGTGGPYQPQHF
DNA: TGTGCCAGCAGCCAGGGGACAGGGGGCCCTTATCAGCCCCAGCATTTT

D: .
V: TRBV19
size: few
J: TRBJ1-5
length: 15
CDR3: CASSTGILSNQPQHF
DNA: TGTGCCAGTAGTACAGGGATTTTGAGCAATCAGCCCCAGCATTTT

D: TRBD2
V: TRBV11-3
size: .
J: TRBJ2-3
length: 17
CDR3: CASSLGGLAARTDTQYF
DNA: TGTGCCAGCAGCTTAGGGGGACTAGCGGCCCGCACAGATACGCAGTATTTT

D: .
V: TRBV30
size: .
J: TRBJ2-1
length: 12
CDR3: CAWSTQGFEQFF
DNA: TGTGCCTGGAGCACCCAGGGGTTTGAGCAGTTCTTC

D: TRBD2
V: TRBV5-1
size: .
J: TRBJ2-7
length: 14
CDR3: CASSLGSSGGEQYF
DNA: TGCGCCAGCAGCTTGGGGAGTAGCGGGGGCGAGCAGTACTTC

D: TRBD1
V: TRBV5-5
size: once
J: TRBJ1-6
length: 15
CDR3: CASSLGGQGSSPLHF
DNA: TGTGCCAGCAGCTTGGGGGGACAGGGGAGCTCACCCCTCCACTTT

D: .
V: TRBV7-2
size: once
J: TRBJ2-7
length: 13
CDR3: CASSPSASYEQYF
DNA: TGTGCCAGCAGCCCTAGCGCGTCCTACGAGCAGTACTTC

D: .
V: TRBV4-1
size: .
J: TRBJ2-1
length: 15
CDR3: CASSQAPRLDNEQFF
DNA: TGCGCCAGCAGCCAAGCTCCCCGGCTAGACAATGAGCAGTTCTTC

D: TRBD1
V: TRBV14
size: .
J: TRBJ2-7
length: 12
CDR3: CASAQGVYEQYF
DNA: TGTGCCAGCGCCCAGGGGGTCTACGAGCAGTACTTC